The TCR beta chain described here comes from a study of T cells in women clearing cervical HPV infection. V trimming: 7 bases; J trimming: 3 bases; junction bases outside the gene matches: 6. Germline V gene lookup returns CDR1 DFQATT and CDR2 SNEGSKA (reference sequence). The CDR3 runs 13 residues. The assay was immunoSEQ multiplex PCR, and TCRdb's table has in-frame clones only and misses some. The sample data list under 45,000 clones. On this clone itself: The observed sequence ends 3 residues before the CDR3 terminus, with the missing tail filled in from the germline J gene.

Material: blood buffy coat. The receptor's source is a woman between 18 and 70 years old with a cervical HPV16 infection that either progressed to CIN3+ or cleared (not recorded which). This chain links TRBV20-1 with TRBJ2-4, with 7 bases that match TRBD1. Here the CDR3 reads CSGYQGDKNIQYF. Partial CDR3 DNA: TGCAGTGGATACCAGGGGGACAAAAACATT.